This TCR beta chain stems from a study of cytomegalovirus exposure and HLA in healthy donors. Overall study context: Of the donors genotyped, several hundred in all, 75% to 85% fell in the Caucasian-associated ancestry cluster. Study observations and caveats: Prediction of most subjects' HLA-A and HLA-B alleles by TCR beta sequences was reportedly accurate. Cytomegalovirus association was listed for about 160 TCR beta chains. In the analysis, some V segments, TRBV6-2 and TRBV6-3 included, were excluded as indistinguishable.

With 60 Vbeta and 13 Jbeta primers, the PCR was carried out. TCRdb keeps only in-frame clones here, not all; method: immunoSEQ multiplex PCR. Among approximately 150,000 clones listed, about 74% were seen once. As concerns this clone: Its antigen remains unidentified.

Germline V lookup: CDR1 MNHEY, CDR2 SMNVEV (reference sequence). The V gene lost 0 bases and the J gene lost 2 bases, with 8 bases spanning the gap. The CDR3 extends over 14 amino acids. This chain connects TRBV27 to TRBJ2-7; D possibly corresponds to TRBD2 (5 bases). The receptor was derived from a man aged 40-50 years in good health and CMV-seropositive. Sequencing was carried out using PBMCs. This CDR3 is CASSLSGVTYEQYF. The CDR3, as DNA: TGTGCCAGCAGTTTATCCGGGGTCACCTACGAGCAGTACTTC.